This T cell receptor beta chain was retrieved from a study of T cell repertoires in cytomegalovirus infection. Study-level information: An indication of both CMV infection and matching HLA type came from public TCR beta signatures.

Trimming took 7 bases from V and 0 from J, leaving 12 bases between them. The CDR3 loop spans 14 amino acids. TCRdb re-derived calls from the reads in MiXCR, one entry per CDR3 protein. The table lists over 90,000 distinct CDR3 sequences, 15% to 20% of them singletons. Study conclusions and caveats: HLA-C-restricted, CMV-specific TCR beta clonotypes were dominant ex vivo. Cumulative public TCR beta family frequency identified carriers of CMV plus the relevant HLA.

Worth noting for this clonotype: The antigen is unknown.

The chain uses TRBV12-3 or TRBV12-4 and TRBJ1-1; TRBD1 might be the D (5 bases). Sequenced sample: PBMCs. The clonotype was recovered from a human donor in good health (CMV status not recorded). Some clones in this sample may be carry-over from other donors' samples. CDR3 sequence: CASMGRGLNTEAFF. CDR3 DNA sequence: TGTGCCAGCATGGGGCGGGGTCTGAACACTGAAGCTTTCTTT.